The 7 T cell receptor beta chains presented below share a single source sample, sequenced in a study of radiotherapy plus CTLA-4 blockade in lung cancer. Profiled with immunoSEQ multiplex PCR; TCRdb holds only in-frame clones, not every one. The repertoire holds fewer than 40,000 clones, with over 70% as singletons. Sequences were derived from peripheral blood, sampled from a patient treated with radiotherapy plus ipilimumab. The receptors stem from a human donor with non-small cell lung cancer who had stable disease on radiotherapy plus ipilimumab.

The CDR3 sequence: CASSYSGNYGYTF. CDR3 coding DNA: TGTGCCAGCAGTTACTCAGGGAACTATGGCTACACCTTC. V and J are TRBV6-5 and TRBJ1-2, with D uncertain. The CDR3 has 13 amino acids. V lost 0 bases and J 2 bases, leaving 4 bases between the germline ends. Germline assignment: CDR1 MNHEY and CDR2 SVGAGI.

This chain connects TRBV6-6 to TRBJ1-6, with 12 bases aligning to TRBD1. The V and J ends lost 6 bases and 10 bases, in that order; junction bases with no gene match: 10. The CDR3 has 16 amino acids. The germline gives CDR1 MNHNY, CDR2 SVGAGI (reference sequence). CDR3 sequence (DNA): TGTGCCAGCAGCCTCCCTTCGGGACAGGGGGCCTCACCCCTCCACTTT. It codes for CASSLPSGQGASPLHF.

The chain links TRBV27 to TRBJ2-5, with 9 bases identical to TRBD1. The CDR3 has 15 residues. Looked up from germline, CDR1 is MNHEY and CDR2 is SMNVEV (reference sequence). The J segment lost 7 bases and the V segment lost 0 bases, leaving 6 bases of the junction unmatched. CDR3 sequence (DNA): TGTGCCAGCAGTTTATCGGGACAGGGAACAGGGACCCAGTACTTC. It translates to CASSLSGQGTGTQYF.

DNA for the CDR3: TGTGCCAGCAGCTTGGAATTCGGTACAGCGCTTAGTGGCACCGGGGAGCTGTTTTTT. It specifies CASSLEFGTALSGTGELFF. This rearrangement joins TRBV5-5 to TRBJ2-2; D unresolved. This CDR3 is 19 amino acids long. Per germline, CDR1 SGHKS and CDR2 YYEKEE (reference sequence). V lost 0 bases to trimming and J lost 4 bases, with 22 bases between them.

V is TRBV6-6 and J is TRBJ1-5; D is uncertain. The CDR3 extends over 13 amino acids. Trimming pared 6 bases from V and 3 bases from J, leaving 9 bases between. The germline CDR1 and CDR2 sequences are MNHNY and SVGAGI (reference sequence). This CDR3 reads CASSMGVNQPQHF. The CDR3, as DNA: TGTGCCAGCAGCATGGGAGTCAATCAGCCCCAGCATTTT.

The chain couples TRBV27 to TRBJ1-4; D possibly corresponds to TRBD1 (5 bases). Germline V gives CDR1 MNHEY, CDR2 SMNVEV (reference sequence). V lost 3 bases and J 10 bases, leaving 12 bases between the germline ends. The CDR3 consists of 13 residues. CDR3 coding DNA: TGTGCCAGCAGTTTTCGGGGGGATGGAAAACTGTTTTTT. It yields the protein CASSFRGDGKLFF. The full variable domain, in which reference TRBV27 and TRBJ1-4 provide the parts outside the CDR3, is EAQVTQNPRYLITVTGKKLTVTCSQNMNHEYMSWYRQDPGLGLRQIYYSMNVEVTDKGDVPEGYKVSRKEKRNFPLILESPSPNQTSLYFCASSFRGDGKLFFGSGTQLSVL.

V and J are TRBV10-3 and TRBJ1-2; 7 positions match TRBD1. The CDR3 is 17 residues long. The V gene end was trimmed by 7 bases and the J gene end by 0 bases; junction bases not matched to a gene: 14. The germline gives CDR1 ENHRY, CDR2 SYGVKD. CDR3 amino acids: CAIKQSGQIASNYGYTF. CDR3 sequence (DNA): TGTGCCATCAAACAGTCGGGACAGATCGCTTCTAACTATGGCTACACCTTC.